A single sample is the source of the 31 T cell receptor beta chains below, sequenced in a study of blood T cell repertoires in COVID-19. Method: immunoSEQ multiplex PCR; TCRdb's copy keeps in-frame clones and lacks some. The profile shows nearly 300,000 clones, approximately 89% of them singletons. Specimen: PBMCs or T cells enriched from blood (not recorded which). These receptors originate from a woman aged 45-59 years who had been exposed to COVID-19.

The rearrangement uses TRBV29-1 and TRBJ1-1; no firm D call. The germline gives CDR1 SQVTM, CDR2 ANQGSEA. The CDR3 is 13 amino acids. Trimming took 0 bases from V and 4 from J, leaving 9 bases between them. This CDR3 is CSVEDGVGTEAFF. CDR3 bases: TGCAGCGTTGAAGATGGAGTAGGCACTGAAGCTTTCTTT.

The genes are TRBV19 and TRBJ1-4; D is unresolved. The ends were cut back, 4 bases at V and 0 bases at J, with 15 bases in the middle. Looked up from germline, CDR1 is LNHDA and CDR2 is SQIVND (reference sequence). The CDR3 runs to 17 residues. The CDR3 here is CASSTLSAVATNEKLFF. The CDR3 DNA is TGTGCCAGTAGTACATTGAGCGCGGTTGCAACTAATGAAAAACTGTTTTTT.

V usage is TRBV3-1 (or the pseudogene TRBV3-2) and J usage is TRBJ2-4; 13 bases match TRBD2. The CDR3 extends over 16 amino acids. Germline V gene lookup returns CDR1 LGHDT and CDR2 YNNKEL (reference sequence). V shed 4 bases, J shed 4 bases, and the junction held 4 bases outside the gene matches. The CDR3 DNA sequence: TGTGCCAGCAGCCCACAACTAGCGGGGGGGAAAAACATTCAGTACTTC. Translating gives CASSPQLAGGKNIQYF.

The rearrangement uses TRBV6-5 and TRBJ2-5, with D perhaps TRBD2 (6 bases). V was cut by 8 bases and J by 2 bases, with 9 bases left in between. The CDR3 is made up of 12 amino acids. Germline assignment: CDR1 MNHEY and CDR2 SVGAGI. Written as DNA, the CDR3 is TGTGCCAGCGCGGGGACTCAAGAGACCCAGTACTTC. Its protein is CASAGTQETQYF.

In its sample, this clone was seen a few times. The CDR3 sequence: CASSLAFEQYF. The CDR3 nucleotides read TGTGCCAGCAGCTTAGCCTTCGAGCAGTACTTC. The chain employs TRBV7-9 and TRBJ2-7; no firm D call. Germline assignment: CDR1 SEHNR and CDR2 FQNEAQ (reference sequence). This CDR3 is built from 11 residues. V dropped 0 bases and J dropped 6 bases, with 3 bases sitting between them.

The chain couples TRBV4-2 to TRBJ2-3, with TRBD2 matching 12 bases. This CDR3 spans 15 amino acids. The germline V gene has CDR1 LGHNA and CDR2 YNFKEQ. J was trimmed by 5 bases and V by 4 bases; bases with no gene match: 4. The CDR3, as DNA: TGTGCCAGCAGCCCCTTACTAGCGGGGGGAGATACGCAGTATTTT. It encodes CASSPLLAGGDTQYF.

This chain uses TRBV7-9 with TRBJ2-5, with 9 bases that match TRBD2. With V trimmed by 6 bases and J by 3 bases, 2 bases remained unmatched. Germline V gene lookup returns CDR1 SEHNR and CDR2 FQNEAQ (reference sequence). This CDR3 has 13 amino acids. In DNA form, the CDR3 reads TGTGCCAGCAGGGCTAGCGGGGAAGAGACCCAGTACTTC. It yields the protein CASRASGEETQYF.

The chain employs TRBV18 and TRBJ1-1, with a tentative D call TRBD1 (5 bases). Germline CDR1 and CDR2: KGHSH and LQKENI. The length of the CDR3 is 14 residues. V was trimmed by 1 base and J by 2 bases, leaving 8 bases between them. CDR3: CASSPLGPNTEAFF. The DNA for the CDR3 is TGTGCCAGCTCACCACTGGGGCCCAACACTGAAGCTTTCTTT. Full variable domain (missing parts from reference TRBV18 and TRBJ1-1): NAGVMQNPRHLVRRRGQEARLRCSPMKGHSHVYWYRQLPEEGLKFMVYLQKENIIDESGMPKERFSAEFPKEGPSILRIQQVVRGDSAAYFCASSPLGPNTEAFFGQGTRLTVV.

V gene TRBV4-1 combines with J gene TRBJ1-4, with D possibly TRBD1 on 5 matching bases. The germline gives CDR1 MGHRA, CDR2 YSYEKL. The CDR3 consists of 14 residues. V lost 3 bases and J 4 bases, leaving 9 bases between the germline ends. This CDR3 reads CASSHRVLNEKLFF. The CDR3 bases are TGCGCCAGCAGCCACAGGGTCCTTAATGAAAAACTGTTTTTT.

This rearrangement joins TRBV19 to TRBJ1-2, with D perhaps TRBD1 (6 bases). The CDR3 is 14 residues long. Deletions cut 8 bases from V and 8 bases from J, with 21 bases between. Germline values: CDR1 LNHDA, CDR2 SQIVND (reference sequence). The CDR3 is CASEARGRGEGYTF. The CDR3 DNA reads TGTGCCAGTGAGGCCAGGGGCCGAGGAGAAGGCTACACCTTC. Filled out from reference TRBV19 and TRBJ1-2, the complete variable domain reads DGGITQSPKYLFRKEGQNVTLSCEQNLNHDAMYWYRQDPGQGLRLIYYSQIVNDFQKGDIAEGYSVSREKKESFPLTVTSAQKNPTAFYLCASEARGRGEGYTFGSGTRLTVV.

The chain joins TRBV12-3 or TRBV12-4 to TRBJ2-7, with 8 bases matching TRBD2. Germline trimming cut 3 bases from V and 6 bases from J; bases unmatched to any gene: 4. The CDR3 covers 13 residues. In DNA form, the CDR3 reads TGTGCCAGCAGTTTGACTAGCGCGGGCGAGCAGTACTTC. It encodes CASSLTSAGEQYF.

V usage is TRBV30 and J usage is TRBJ2-7; TRBD1 aligns across 9 bases. CDR3 length: 14 amino acids. Germline CDR1 is GTSNPN and CDR2 is SVGIG (reference sequence). V lost 1 base, J lost 2 bases, and 3 bases stayed unmatched. The CDR3 sequence: CAWSGTGATYEQYF. CDR3 DNA: TGTGCCTGGAGTGGGACAGGGGCCACCTACGAGCAGTACTTC.

The chain couples TRBV7-8 to TRBJ2-1, with 9 bases that match TRBD2. V gave up 5 bases and J gave up 8 bases; unmatched junction bases: 10. The CDR3 is made up of 15 amino acids. Germline CDR1 and CDR2: SGHVS and FQNEAQ. The CDR3 protein is CASSPTAGGRYEQFF. The CDR3 DNA is TGTGCCAGCAGCCCCACCGCGGGGGGGCGCTATGAGCAGTTCTTC.

V usage is TRBV7-2 and J usage is TRBJ1-6, with TRBD1 identical over 12 bases. This CDR3 is 17 amino acids long. Germline CDR1 and CDR2: SGHTA and FQGNSA. V dropped 5 bases and J dropped 7; count of bases not matched to a gene: 9. CDR3 nucleotides: TGTGCCAGCAGCGGGACAGGGGGCGCCCCGAGGAATTCACCCCTCCACTTT. This gives the protein CASSGTGGAPRNSPLHF.

The V gene is TRBV24-1, the J gene TRBJ2-1; 7 nucleotides match TRBD2. CDR1 is KGHDR, CDR2 SFDVKD, per germline. The CDR3 sequence is 23 residues long. V gave up 4 bases and J gave up 6 bases; unmatched junction bases: 32. CDR3 sequence reads: CATSDRMTSYLRNRPNKFNEQFF. As DNA, the CDR3 is TGTGCCACCAGTGACCGAATGACTAGCTACCTGAGGAACAGACCAAATAAATTCAATGAGCAGTTCTTC.

This chain links TRBV23-1 with TRBJ1-4, with TRBD1 matching 12 bases. TRBV23-1 is treated as an ORF (open reading frame) with a function not yet certain. V shed 3 bases, J shed 8 bases, and the junction held 7 bases outside the gene matches. The CDR3 runs 16 residues. The CDR3 region is CASSHTPGQGAEKLFF. The CDR3 DNA sequence: TGCGCCAGCAGTCATACTCCGGGACAGGGGGCGGAAAAACTGTTTTTT.

As DNA, the CDR3 is TGTGCCAGCAGCCAAGAAGGACTAGCGGTGGTGGAGACCCAGTACTTC. Translation: CASSQEGLAVVETQYF. The genes are TRBV4-2 and TRBJ2-5; 10 bases line up with TRBD2. J gave up 5 bases and V 0 bases, and 6 bases lay outside the gene matches. Germline CDR1 LGHNA, CDR2 YNFKEQ. CDR3 length: 16 amino acids.

This chain joins TRBV3-1 (or the pseudogene TRBV3-2) and TRBJ2-7; D is perhaps TRBD2 (6 bases). CDR1 is LGHDT, CDR2 YNNKEL, per germline (reference sequence). CDR3 length: 14 amino acids. V lost 4 bases to trimming and J lost 0 bases, with 10 bases between them. CDR3 region: CASSPRTTSYEQYF. The CDR3 nucleotides read TGTGCCAGCAGCCCACGGACTACCTCCTACGAGCAGTACTTC.

V gene TRBV6-5 combines with J gene TRBJ1-2; no reliable D call. CDR3 length equals 10 residues. From germline, CDR1 is MNHEY and CDR2 SVGAGI. The CDR3 DNA reads TGTGCTCCCGGGTGTTCTGGCTACACCTTC. Encoded protein: CAPGCSGYTF.

The CDR3 DNA follows: TGTGCCAGCAGTCCACTAAAGACAGGGAACTATGGCTACACCTTC. The encoded protein is CASSPLKTGNYGYTF. The chain employs TRBV6-5 and TRBJ1-2, with 7 bases fitting TRBD1. This CDR3 has 15 amino acids. Germline assignment: CDR1 MNHEY and CDR2 SVGAGI. V was clipped by 5 bases and J by 2 bases; unmatched bases: 8.

V is TRBV11-2 and J is TRBJ2-5, with TRBD2 identical over 7 bases. Trimming cost V 4 bases and J 3 bases; bases outside gene matches: 2. The CDR3 spans 13 residues. Germline V CDR1 and CDR2: SGHAT, FQNNGV. The DNA for the CDR3 is TGTGCCAGCAGCTCGGGACTAAAAGAGACCCAGTACTTC. Amino acid sequence: CASSSGLKETQYF.

The chain couples TRBV5-1 to TRBJ2-5; a possible D gene is TRBD1 (6 bases). Germline values: CDR1 SGHRS, CDR2 YFSETQ. This CDR3 has 15 residues. Trimming shortened V by 5 bases and J by 4 bases, and 18 bases separated the two germline ends. CDR3: CASSLQGEGRETQYF. CDR3 DNA sequence: TGCGCCAGCAGTTTACAGGGTGAGGGGCGAGAGACCCAGTACTTC.

This clone came up once. V gene TRBV5-6 combines with J gene TRBJ1-6; TRBD1 might be the D (6 bases). Trimming cost V 3 bases and J 8 bases, with 21 bases left between them. Germline CDR1 reads SGHDT; CDR2 reads YYEEEE. The CDR3 runs to 17 residues. CDR3 in DNA: TGTGCCAGCAGCTGGGGGGGACACCCCAGGCCCGATTCACCCCTCCACTTT. Translation: CASSWGGHPRPDSPLHF.

This chain joins TRBV3-1 (or the pseudogene TRBV3-2) and TRBJ1-1, with TRBD1 identical over 7 bases. Per the germline V gene, CDR1 is LGHDT and CDR2 is YNNKEL (reference sequence). V was pared by 7 bases and J by 6 bases, with 5 bases of the junction left unmatched. The CDR3 totals 12 residues. The CDR3 sequence is CASTSTGSEAFF. The CDR3 bases are TGTGCCAGCACCTCGACAGGGTCTGAAGCTTTCTTT.

The chain employs TRBV6-5 and TRBJ2-5; 10 nucleotides line up with TRBD1. From germline, CDR1 is MNHEY and CDR2 SVGAGI. This CDR3 region has 16 residues. Unmatched junction bases numbered 6, after V lost 0 bases and J lost 5 bases. CDR3 DNA: TGTGCCAGCAGTTACTCGTGGACAGGGGGTTTGGAGACCCAGTACTTC. It codes for CASSYSWTGGLETQYF.

This chain uses TRBV2 with TRBJ1-2, with TRBD1 matching 9 bases. The trim removed 7 bases at V and 5 bases at J, leaving 11 bases unmatched. This CDR3 is built from 15 residues. CDR1 is SNHLY and CDR2 is FYNNEI in the germline V gene. Here the CDR3 reads CASTGGQGFGYGYTF. The CDR3 DNA reads TGTGCCAGCACCGGGGGACAGGGTTTTGGGTATGGCTACACCTTC.

The rearrangement joins TRBV4-2 to TRBJ1-6; the D gene is possibly TRBD1 (5 bases). V gave up 3 bases and J gave up 9 bases, with 12 bases separating them. The CDR3 contains 14 residues. In germline, CDR1 is LGHNA, CDR2 YNFKEQ. The CDR3 region is CASSQGPDFSPLHF. Written as DNA, the CDR3 is TGTGCCAGCAGCCAGGGGCCAGACTTTTCACCCCTCCACTTT.

The chain is built from TRBV6-2 or TRBV6-3 and TRBJ2-7; 9 bases map to TRBD1. V was clipped by 2 bases and J by 4 bases; unmatched bases: 9. Germline-derived CDR1 and CDR2 are MNHEY and SVGEGT. CDR3 size: 16 residues. As DNA, the CDR3 is TGTGCCAGCAGTTACACTCACGGGACAGGGAAGTACGAGCAGTACTTC. Protein product: CASSYTHGTGKYEQYF.

The table lists this clone with a count of one. The chain carries TRBV20-1 and TRBJ1-5; no firm D call. Trimming shortened V by 5 bases and J by 3 bases, and 11 bases separated the two germline ends. Germline CDR1 and CDR2: DFQATT and SNEGSKA (reference sequence). This CDR3 comprises 13 residues. The DNA for the CDR3 is TGCAGTGCTTGTGATAAATCCAATCAGCCCCAGCATTTT. The encoded protein is CSACDKSNQPQHF.

This clone showed up just once. CDR3 nucleotide sequence: TGTGCCAGCAGCCAGATGACTAGCGGGGGGTCCCCAGAGACCCAGTACTTC. Translation: CASSQMTSGGSPETQYF. The chain carries TRBV5-6 and TRBJ2-5, with 13 bases lining up with TRBD2. The CDR3 runs to 17 residues. Germline values: CDR1 SGHDT, CDR2 YYEEEE. Trimming took 4 bases from V and 4 from J; bases not matched to a gene: 10.

The genes are TRBV27 and TRBJ2-5; maybe TRBD2 (6 bases). The CDR3 loop spans 14 amino acids. CDR1 and CDR2 from the germline V gene are MNHEY and SMNVEV (reference sequence). Between the trimmed V and J ends, which lost 2 bases and 7 bases, there was a span of 14 bases. CDR3 nucleotides: TGTGCCAGCAGTTTAAGGTCCCTGGGGGGGACCCAGTACTTC. It codes for CASSLRSLGGTQYF.